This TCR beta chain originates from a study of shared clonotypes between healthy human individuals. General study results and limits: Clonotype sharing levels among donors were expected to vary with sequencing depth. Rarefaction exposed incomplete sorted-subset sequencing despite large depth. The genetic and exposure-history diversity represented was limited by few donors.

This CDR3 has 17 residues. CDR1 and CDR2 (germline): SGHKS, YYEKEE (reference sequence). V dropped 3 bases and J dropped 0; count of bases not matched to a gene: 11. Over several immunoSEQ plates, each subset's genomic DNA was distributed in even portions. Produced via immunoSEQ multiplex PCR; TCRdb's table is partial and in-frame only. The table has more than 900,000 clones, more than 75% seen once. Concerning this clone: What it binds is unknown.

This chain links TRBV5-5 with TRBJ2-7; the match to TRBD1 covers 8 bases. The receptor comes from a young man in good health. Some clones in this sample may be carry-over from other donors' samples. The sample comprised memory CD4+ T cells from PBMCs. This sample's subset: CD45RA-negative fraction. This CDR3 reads CASSSAPGQANSYEQYF. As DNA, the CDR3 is TGTGCCAGCAGCTCCGCCCCGGGACAGGCCAACTCCTACGAGCAGTACTTC.